This T cell receptor (beta chain) was sequenced for a study of identifying expanded T cells in peripheral blood. Repertoires were generated with immunoSEQ multiplex PCR, while TCRdb's copy carries only in-frame clones and drops some. Here the sample spans 84,000 or so clones, around nine tenths being singletons. Overall study findings and caveats: Variance in clone template counts between two-week samples significantly increased with total template count across all healthy donors. Differentially abundant clones: roughly 1.2 between replicates, roughly 16 at around 15 days, 18 to 20 at four.

This clone has a single count. Antigen: not known. Healthy donors had no documented immune events, such as infections, while sampled. This CDR3 contains 16 residues. In germline, CDR1 is MNHEY, CDR2 SVGAGI. Trimming left V 0 bases short and J 0 bases short, with 6 bases between. This TCR derives from a person aged 18 to 75 in good health. The V call is TRBV6-5, the J call TRBJ2-6, with D unclear. The sample was blood. CDR3 sequence (DNA): TGTGCCAGCAGTTACTCGGGTGGCTCTGGGGCCAACGTCCTGACTTTC. Translation gives CASSYSGGSGANVLTF.